Described below is a single T cell receptor (beta chain) sequence and its context. The data stem from a study of blood T cell repertoires in COVID-19. The wider study: There were acute and convalescent COVID-19 samples, and they came from the United States, Italy and Spain. Sample material is recorded as cDNA or gDNA derived from T cells, B-cell-depleted T cells, or PBMCs.

Original methodology: Amplifying reference gene primers gave estimates of nucleated cell counts. Some clones are missing from TCRdb's copy, which holds only in-frame ones; the method was immunoSEQ multiplex PCR. From that table come the V and J calls and clone size; the DNA was used to work out D and trimming. The top ten hold about 18% of the sample, which has 65,000 to 85,000 clones, 70% to 90% seen once. The sequence derives from a woman aged 55-75 years with acute or convalescent COVID-19. The sample was peripheral blood.

The CDR3 spells CASSRAVNEKLFF. The DNA for the CDR3 is TGCGCCAGCAGCCGGGCAGTGAATGAAAAACTGTTTTTT. The chain has TRBV4-3 and TRBJ1-4; D is unresolved. The germline V and J ends were trimmed by 4 bases and 5 bases, with 8 bases remaining between them. This CDR3 is built from 13 residues. Germline values: CDR1 LGHNA, CDR2 YSLEER.